The clone carrying this T cell receptor (beta chain) has ten or more counts. Its antigen remains unidentified. These data are taken from a study of T-cell reconstitution after alpha-beta-depleted transplantation in children. The study, taken as a whole, reports: Some patients' high day-60 TCRbeta diversity was attributed to recipient cells surviving conditioning. Several hundred expanded graft clones reportedly gave rise to the alpha-beta T cells present about two months after transplant.

The TCRbeta library was prepared with unique molecular identifiers. TCRdb redid the calling of the PCR reads with MiXCR, one entry per CDR3 protein. The sample consists of approximately 650,000 distinct CDR3 sequences, less than 15% of them appearing once. The sequences come from PBMCs, collected before TCRalphabeta/CD19-depleted stem cell transplant. The sequence was collected from a girl between 2 and 10 years old with congenital amegakaryocytic thrombocytopenia, due to receive a stem cell transplant.

CDR3 in amino acids: CASSPGRAGYNEQFF. CDR3 DNA: TGTGCCAGCAGCCCAGGTCGTGCGGGCTACAATGAGCAGTTCTTC. V gene TRBV7-9 combines with J gene TRBJ2-1; TRBD2 is a possible D gene (5 bases). Trimming left V 5 bases short and J 3 bases short, with 14 bases between. CDR3 length: 15 amino acids. Germline V CDR1 and CDR2: SEHNR, FQNEAQ (reference sequence).